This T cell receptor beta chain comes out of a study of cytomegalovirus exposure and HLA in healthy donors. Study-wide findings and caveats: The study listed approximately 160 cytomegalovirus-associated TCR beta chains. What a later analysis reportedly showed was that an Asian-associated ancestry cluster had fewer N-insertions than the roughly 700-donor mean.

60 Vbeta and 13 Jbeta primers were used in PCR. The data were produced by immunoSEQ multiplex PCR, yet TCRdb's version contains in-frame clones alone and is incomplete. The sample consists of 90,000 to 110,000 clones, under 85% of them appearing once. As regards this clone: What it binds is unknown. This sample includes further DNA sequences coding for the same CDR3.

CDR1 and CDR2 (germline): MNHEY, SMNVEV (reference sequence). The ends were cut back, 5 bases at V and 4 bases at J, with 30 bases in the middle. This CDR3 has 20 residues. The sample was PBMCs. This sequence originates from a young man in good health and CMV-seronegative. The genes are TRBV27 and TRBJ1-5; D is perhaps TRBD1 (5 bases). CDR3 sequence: CASSPRQGQGGLARNQPQHF. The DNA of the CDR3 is TGTGCCAGCAGTCCCCGCCAAGGGCAGGGTGGGTTGGCTCGTAATCAGCCCCAGCATTTT.